These 23 T cell receptor beta chains were all obtained from the same sample, sequenced in a study of T cells after yellow fever vaccination. TCRdb redid the calling of the 5' RACE reads with MiXCR, one entry per CDR3 protein. This table has about 320,000 distinct CDR3 sequences, 3.5% to 4.5% appearing once. The sequencing used PBMCs, collected 15 days after the yellow fever booster vaccination. The receptors were sampled from a man aged 18-30 years who received the YFV17D yellow fever vaccine.

This clonotype was detected many times. This chain links TRBV4-1 with TRBJ2-5; D tentatively reads TRBD1 or TRBD2 (5 bases each). Germline values: CDR1 MGHRA, CDR2 YSYEKL. Trimming removed 4 bases at V and 4 bases at J, with 10 bases between. The CDR3 covers 13 residues. CDR3 amino acids: CASSPRGIETQYF. CDR3 DNA: TGCGCCAGCAGCCCCCGGGGCATAGAGACCCAGTACTTC.

The rearrangement joins TRBV28 to TRBJ2-5; D not resolved. In germline, CDR1 is MDHEN, CDR2 SYDVKM. Trimming pared 10 bases from V and 0 bases from J, leaving 6 bases between. The CDR3 runs to 11 residues. The CDR3 here is CATSDQETQYF. The CDR3 nucleotides read TGTGCCACTTCAGACCAAGAGACCCAGTACTTC.

This clonotype was counted a few times. This chain joins TRBV6-5 and TRBJ2-1; a possible D gene is TRBD1 (6 bases). The V and J ends lost 5 bases and 7 bases respectively, with 21 bases between them. CDR3 size: 16 residues. From germline, CDR1 is MNHEY and CDR2 SVGAGI. CDR3 residues: CASSTNTGFGKNEQFF. The CDR3 nucleotides read TGTGCCAGCAGTACCAACACAGGGTTTGGGAAAAATGAGCAGTTCTTC.

This clonotype was detected many times. The V gene is TRBV20-1, the J gene TRBJ2-3; 7 nucleotides align to TRBD2. Germline loops: CDR1 DFQATT, CDR2 SNEGSKA (reference sequence). The CDR3 has 15 residues. V lost 2 bases to trimming and J lost 3 bases; unmatched junction nucleotides: 8. The CDR3 sequence is CSARSAGVGTDTQYF. CDR3 bases: TGCAGTGCTAGATCCGCGGGGGTAGGGACAGATACGCAGTATTTT.

This clonotype was counted at least ten times. The V call is TRBV7-8, the J call TRBJ2-6; unclear D gene. The germline V gene has CDR1 SGHVS and CDR2 FQNEAQ. The CDR3 is 18 amino acids. Trimming pared 1 base from V and 0 bases from J, leaving 13 bases between. CDR3 residues: CASSLVRILSSGANVLTF. The DNA of the CDR3 is TGTGCCAGCAGCTTAGTCAGGATCCTGAGCTCTGGGGCCAACGTCCTGACTTTC.

This clonotype was counted at least ten times. The DNA for the CDR3 is TGTGCCAGCAGACGGGTCCCGGGGGGCCAAGGGGAGACCCAGTACTTC. Translated: CASRRVPGGQGETQYF. The chain uses TRBV7-6 and TRBJ2-5; D may be TRBD2 (7 bases). Germline loops: CDR1 SGHVS, CDR2 FNYEAQ. This CDR3 is built from 16 residues. V lost 6 bases and J 5 bases, leaving 22 bases between the germline ends.

Ten or more counts support this clonotype. This chain connects TRBV6-5 to TRBJ1-2; no definite D call. The CDR3 has 13 residues. V lost 6 bases to trimming and J lost 8 bases, with 16 bases between them. Germline-derived CDR1 and CDR2 are MNHEY and SVGAGI. The CDR3 loop reads CASSRRLSYGYTF. The DNA of the CDR3 is TGTGCCAGCAGCCGTCGCCTCAGCTACGGCTACACCTTC.

This clonotype showed up many times. This rearrangement joins TRBV2 to TRBJ1-2; D remains unclear. CDR1 SNHLY and CDR2 FYNNEI come from the germline V gene. The length of the CDR3 is 14 residues. V dropped 3 bases and J dropped 3 bases, with 11 bases sitting between them. In DNA, the CDR3 is TGTGCCAGCAGTGATGGGCCCCGAGACTATGGCTACACCTTC. Its protein is CASSDGPRDYGYTF.

This clonotype was seen many times. The chain carries TRBV7-9 and TRBJ2-7; D could derive from TRBD1 or TRBD2 (5 bases each). Trimming removed 1 base at V and 4 bases at J, with 11 bases between. Germline CDR1 SEHNR, CDR2 FQNEAQ (reference sequence). There are 14 residues in the CDR3. As DNA, the CDR3 is TGTGCCAGCAGCTTAGAGGGACCGAGATACGAGCAGTACGTC. Translating it yields CASSLEGPRYEQYV.

This clonotype was detected many times. The chain uses TRBV7-6 and TRBJ2-6, with D unresolved. CDR3 length: 15 residues. Looked up from germline, CDR1 is SGHVS and CDR2 is FNYEAQ. Trimming took off 0 bases at V and 3 bases at J, with 6 bases between the two ends. This CDR3 reads CASSLAVLGANVLTF. For the CDR3, the DNA is TGTGCCAGCAGCTTAGCGGTGCTTGGGGCCAACGTCCTGACTTTC.

This clonotype appeared many times. V usage is TRBV7-3 and J usage is TRBJ2-3; 8 nucleotides match TRBD2. V lost 5 bases and J lost 0; bases outside the gene matches: 4. The length of the CDR3 is 15 residues. The germline V gene encodes CDR1 SGHTA and CDR2 FQGTGA. CDR3 protein: CASSLLAASTDTQYF. DNA of the CDR3: TGTGCCAGCAGCCTACTAGCGGCTAGCACAGATACGCAGTATTTT.

The chain links TRBV11-2 to TRBJ2-6, with unresolved D. CDR1 and CDR2 (germline): SGHAT, FQNNGV. Trimming took off 5 bases at V and 1 base at J, with 9 bases between the two ends. The CDR3 spans 15 residues. DNA for the CDR3: TGTGCCAGCAGCCTTCCACTTTCTGGGGCCAACGTCCTGACTTTC. It yields the protein CASSLPLSGANVLTF.

This clonotype was counted at least ten times. This chain joins TRBV5-6 and TRBJ1-1; no reliable D call. The CDR3 contains 14 residues. Trimming took off 1 base at V and 4 bases at J, with 11 bases between the two ends. The germline CDR1 and CDR2 sequences are SGHDT and YYEEEE. The CDR3 protein is CASSLWDLGTEAFF. As DNA, the CDR3 is TGTGCCAGCAGCTTGTGGGATCTGGGCACTGAAGCTTTCTTT.

This chain links TRBV9 with TRBJ2-3, with 12 bases aligning to TRBD2. V lost 0 bases to trimming and J lost 0 bases; unmatched junction nucleotides: 5. CDR1 and CDR2 (germline): SGDLS, YYNGEE. This CDR3 is built from 18 residues. The CDR3 loop is CASSVALAGGLSTDTQYF. The CDR3 coding sequence is TGTGCCAGCAGCGTAGCTCTAGCGGGGGGGCTGAGCACAGATACGCAGTATTTT.

This clonotype was found a few times. This chain connects TRBV20-1 to TRBJ1-1; D gene ambiguous. CDR3 length: 15 amino acids. Trimming shortened V by 5 bases and J by 2 bases, and 18 bases separated the two germline ends. The germline gives CDR1 DFQATT, CDR2 SNEGSKA (reference sequence). The CDR3 loop is CSARTPGRGNTEAFF. In DNA form, the CDR3 reads TGCAGTGCTCGCACCCCCGGTAGAGGTAACACTGAAGCTTTCTTT.

This clonotype was detected only a few times. The chain employs TRBV14 and TRBJ2-1, with TRBD2 matching over 7 bases. CDR3 length equals 14 residues. V trimming: 8 bases; J trimming: 4 bases; junction bases outside the gene matches: 8. Germline-derived CDR1 and CDR2 are SGHDN and FVKESK. CDR3 bases: TGTGCCAGCCGATCTAGCGGTCCATACAATGAGCAGTTCTTC. This gives the protein CASRSSGPYNEQFF.

This clonotype showed up many times. The chain combines TRBV29-1 with TRBJ1-2, with D unresolved. V lost 3 bases and J lost 3, with 14 bases in between. The CDR3 has 14 residues. Germline V lookup: CDR1 SQVTM, CDR2 ANQGSEA. In nucleotides, the CDR3 is TGCAGCGTTGACTCATCAGAGGCATACTATGGCTACACCTTC. It yields the protein CSVDSSEAYYGYTF.

This clonotype was observed many times. The CDR3: CSVSWQFYGYTF. The CDR3 DNA follows: TGCAGCGTGTCCTGGCAGTTCTATGGCTACACCTTC. The V and J genes are TRBV29-1 and TRBJ1-2, with D uncertain. Germline V CDR1 and CDR2: SQVTM, ANQGSEA. This CDR3 contains 12 residues. The ends were cut back, 6 bases at V and 4 bases at J, with 12 bases in the middle.

The rearrangement uses TRBV7-6 and TRBJ1-3, with TRBD1 as a possible D gene (5 bases). The CDR3 runs to 15 residues. The germline V and J ends were trimmed by 5 bases and 4 bases, with 15 bases remaining between them. Germline values: CDR1 SGHVS, CDR2 FNYEAQ. CDR3 region: CASSIGTSGGNTIYF. DNA of the CDR3: TGTGCCAGCAGCATAGGGACGTCTGGAGGAAACACCATATATTTT.

This clonotype was counted ten times or more. The V call is TRBV7-2, the J call TRBJ1-5, with D unresolved. In germline, CDR1 is SGHTA, CDR2 FQGNSA. The CDR3 consists of 15 residues. Trimming removed 1 base at V and 5 bases at J, with 12 bases between. The CDR3 here is CASSLGSAVHQPQHF. The CDR3 DNA sequence: TGTGCCAGCAGCTTAGGTTCGGCAGTTCATCAGCCCCAGCATTTT.

The chain uses TRBV7-8 and TRBJ2-7; possible D gene TRBD2, 6 bases. Germline V gene sequence: CDR1 SGHVS, CDR2 FQNEAQ. V was clipped by 5 bases and J by 6 bases, with 20 bases between them. The CDR3 spans 15 residues. The DNA of the CDR3 is TGTGCCAGCAGCGGGGGGTACGGGGCCGCCAGCGAGCAGTACTTC. It translates to CASSGGYGAASEQYF.

This clonotype has a handful of counts. The rearrangement uses TRBV6-5 and TRBJ1-6, with a weak D call TRBD1 (6 bases). The V end was cut by 2 bases, the J end by 9 bases, with 17 bases between. The CDR3 is 16 amino acids. Germline assignment: CDR1 MNHEY and CDR2 SVGAGI. CDR3 bases: TGTGCCAGCAGTTACGGGACACCTACCCCCAGTTCACCCCTCCACTTT. It codes for CASSYGTPTPSSPLHF.

Only a few counts were recorded for this clonotype. The chain joins TRBV5-1 to TRBJ2-5; the D is unclear. The CDR3 covers 13 residues. Germline V gene sequence: CDR1 SGHRS, CDR2 YFSETQ. Trimming cost V 0 bases and J 5 bases, with 8 bases left between them. CDR3 residues: CASSLAPVETQYF. CDR3 DNA: TGCGCCAGCAGCTTGGCCCCAGTGGAGACCCAGTACTTC. The whole variable domain, filled in from reference TRBV5-1 and TRBJ2-5, reads KAGVTQTPRYLIKTRGQQVTLSCSPISGHRSVSWYQQTPGQGLQFLFEYFSETQRNKGNFPGRFSGRQFSNSRSEMNVSTLELGDSALYLCASSLAPVETQYFGPGTRLLVL.